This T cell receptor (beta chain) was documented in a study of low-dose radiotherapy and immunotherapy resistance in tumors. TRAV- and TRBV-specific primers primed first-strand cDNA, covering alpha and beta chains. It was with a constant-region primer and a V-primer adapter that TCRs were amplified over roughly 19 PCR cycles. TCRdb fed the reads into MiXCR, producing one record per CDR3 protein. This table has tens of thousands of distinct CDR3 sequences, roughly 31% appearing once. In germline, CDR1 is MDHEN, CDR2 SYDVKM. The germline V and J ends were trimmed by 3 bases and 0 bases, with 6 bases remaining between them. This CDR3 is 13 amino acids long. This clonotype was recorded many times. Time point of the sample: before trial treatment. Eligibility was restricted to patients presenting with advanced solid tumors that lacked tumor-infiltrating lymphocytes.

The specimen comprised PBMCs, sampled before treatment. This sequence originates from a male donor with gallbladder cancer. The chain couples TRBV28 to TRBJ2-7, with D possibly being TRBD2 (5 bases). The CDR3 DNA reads TGTGCCAGCAGTTTGGGGAGCTCCTACGAGCAGTACTTC. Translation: CASSLGSSYEQYF. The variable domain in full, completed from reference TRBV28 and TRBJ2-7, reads DVKVTQSSRYLVKRTGEKVFLECVQDMDHENMFWYRQDPGLGLRLIYFSYDVKMKEKGDIPEGYSVSREKKERFSLILESASTNQTSMYLCASSLGSSYEQYFGPGTRLTVT.